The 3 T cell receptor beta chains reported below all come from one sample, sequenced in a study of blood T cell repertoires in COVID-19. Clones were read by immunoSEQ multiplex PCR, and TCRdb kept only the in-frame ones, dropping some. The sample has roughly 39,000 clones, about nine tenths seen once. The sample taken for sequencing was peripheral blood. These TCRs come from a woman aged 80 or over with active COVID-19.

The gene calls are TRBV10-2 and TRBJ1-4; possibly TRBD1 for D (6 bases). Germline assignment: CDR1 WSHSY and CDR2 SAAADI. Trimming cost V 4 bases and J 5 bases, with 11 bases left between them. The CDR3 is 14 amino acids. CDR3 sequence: CASSATGPNEKLFF. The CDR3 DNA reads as TGCGCCAGCAGTGCCACAGGGCCAAATGAAAAACTGTTTTTT.

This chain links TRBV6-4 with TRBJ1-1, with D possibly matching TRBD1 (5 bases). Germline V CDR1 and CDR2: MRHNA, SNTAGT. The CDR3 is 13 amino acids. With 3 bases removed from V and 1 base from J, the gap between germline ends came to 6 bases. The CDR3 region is CASSEQGNTEAFF. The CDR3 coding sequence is TGTGCCAGCAGTGAGCAGGGGAACACTGAAGCTTTCTTT.

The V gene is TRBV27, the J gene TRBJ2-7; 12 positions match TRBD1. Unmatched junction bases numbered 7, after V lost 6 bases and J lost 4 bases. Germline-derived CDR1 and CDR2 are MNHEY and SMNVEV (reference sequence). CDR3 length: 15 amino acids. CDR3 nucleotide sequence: TGTGCCAGCAGAGCCGGGACAGGGGGCTGGTACGAGCAGTACTTC. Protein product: CASRAGTGGWYEQYF.